The 30 T cell receptor beta chains below all came from one sample that was sequenced in a study of control samples from healthy donors and cancer patients. The repertoire was sequenced with immunoSEQ multiplex PCR; TCRdb's copy has only in-frame clones and lacks some. The sample spans about 190,000 clones; the ten largest clones claim under 2.5%. The sequenced material came from blood. These receptors were obtained from a woman aged 30 to 39 in good health.

J is TRBJ2-7 and V is TRBV2; D gene unclear. The CDR3 contains 14 residues. CDR1 and CDR2 from the germline V gene are SNHLY and FYNNEI. V lost 7 bases, J lost 2 bases, and 15 bases lay in between. This CDR3 reads CASNPGSSPYEQYF. The CDR3 nucleotides read TGTGCCAGCAACCCCGGCTCTTCGCCCTACGAGCAGTACTTC.

This chain uses TRBV28 with TRBJ2-7, with no clear D. The germline gives CDR1 MDHEN, CDR2 SYDVKM. Trimming removed 4 bases from V and 3 bases from J, with 13 bases in between. The CDR3 has 14 amino acids. The DNA of the CDR3 is TGTGCCAGCAGTTACGAGACAAACTACTACGAGCAGTACTTC. Translated, it gives CASSYETNYYEQYF.

The chain is built from TRBV12-5 and TRBJ2-5, with TRBD1 as a possible D gene (6 bases). The CDR3 is 16 amino acids. V lost 1 base and J 5 bases, leaving 17 bases between the germline ends. The germline V gene encodes CDR1 LGHNT and CDR2 FRNRAP. CDR3 in amino acids: CASGLGGQPGGETQYF. CDR3 nucleotides: TGTGCTAGTGGTTTGGGAGGACAGCCTGGCGGGGAGACCCAGTACTTC. Combining the CDR3 with reference TRBV12-5 and TRBJ2-5 gives the whole variable domain DARVTQTPRHKVTEMGQEVTMRCQPILGHNTVFWYRQTMMQGLELLAYFRNRAPLDDSGMPKDRFSAEMPDATLATLKIQPSEPRDSAVYFCASGLGGQPGGETQYFGPGTRLLVL.

The chain links TRBV6-5 to TRBJ2-7; unclear D gene. CDR1 is MNHEY and CDR2 is SVGAGI in the germline V gene. V was clipped by 10 bases and J by 2 bases, with 15 bases between them. CDR3 length equals 13 residues. The DNA for the CDR3 is TGTGCCAAGCGAGAGAAAAGGACCTACGAGCAGTACTTC. Amino acid sequence: CAKREKRTYEQYF.

V is TRBV6-6 and J is TRBJ2-1, with D perhaps matching TRBD2 (7 bases). V lost 0 bases and J 10 bases, leaving 13 bases between the germline ends. Germline V gene sequence: CDR1 MNHNY, CDR2 SVGAGI (reference sequence). The CDR3 has 14 residues. The CDR3 is CASSYSGGAREQFF. The CDR3 DNA reads as TGTGCCAGCAGTTACTCAGGGGGGGCCAGAGAGCAGTTCTTC.

The V call is TRBV6-5, the J call TRBJ2-5; weak D call: TRBD2 (6 bases). The germline gives CDR1 MNHEY, CDR2 SVGAGI. V was shortened by 6 bases and J by 4 bases, with 15 bases between the two germline ends. The CDR3 contains 14 residues. CDR3 coding DNA: TGTGCCAGCAGAACCCTAGCGAAGGTAGAGACCCAGTACTTC. It codes for CASRTLAKVETQYF.

The genes are TRBV3-1 (or the pseudogene TRBV3-2) and TRBJ1-1; unclear D gene. The CDR3 loop spans 14 amino acids. Germline loops: CDR1 LGHDT, CDR2 YNNKEL (reference sequence). The ends were cut back, 1 base at V and 3 bases at J, with 9 bases in the middle. Here the CDR3 DNA reads TGTGCCAGCAGCCAAGTACGGAAGGACACTGAAGCTTTCTTT. Protein product: CASSQVRKDTEAFF.

CDR3 DNA sequence: TGTGCCAGCACCCCGGGGGACTCACAGGGGAACTATGGCTACACCTTC. Its translation: CASTPGDSQGNYGYTF. The chain has TRBV28 and TRBJ1-2; 7 positions agree with TRBD1. Trimming cost V 7 bases and J 2 bases; bases outside gene matches: 13. The length of the CDR3 is 16 residues. CDR1 and CDR2 from the germline V gene are MDHEN and SYDVKM.

The genes are TRBV28 and TRBJ2-1; 7 nucleotides agree with TRBD2. From germline, CDR1 is MDHEN and CDR2 SYDVKM. The CDR3 sequence is 13 residues long. Germline trimming cut 8 bases from V and 10 bases from J; bases unmatched to any gene: 11. CDR3 loop: CASVRGEQEEQFF. CDR3 DNA sequence: TGTGCCAGCGTTCGGGGGGAGCAAGAAGAGCAGTTCTTC.

The V and J genes are TRBV19 and TRBJ1-2; D perhaps matches TRBD1 (6 bases). This CDR3 comprises 12 residues. Germline-derived CDR1 and CDR2 are LNHDA and SQIVND (reference sequence). Trimming removed 8 bases from V and 3 bases from J, with 10 bases in between. CDR3 loop: CASRGGYYGYTF. The CDR3 DNA reads as TGTGCCAGTCGTGGGGGCTACTATGGCTACACCTTC.

The chain employs TRBV2 and TRBJ2-5; no reliable D call. The CDR3 has 12 residues. Germline lookup yields CDR1 SNHLY and CDR2 FYNNEI. Trimming left V 10 bases short and J 5 bases short, with 14 bases between. The CDR3 coding sequence is TGTGCCACCTCGACCGCACCTGAGACCCAGTACTTC. Its protein is CATSTAPETQYF.

The chain recombines TRBV11-1 with TRBJ1-6; TRBD1 is a possible D gene (5 bases). The germline V gene has CDR1 SGHAT and CDR2 FQDESV (reference sequence). The CDR3 spans 14 residues. Trimming pared 1 base from V and 9 bases from J, leaving 10 bases between. Written as DNA, the CDR3 is TGTGCCAGCAGCTTAGGGGGCCTCATTTCACCCCTCCACTTT. It codes for CASSLGGLISPLHF.

CDR3 in amino acids: CASSLGQGDYGYTF. As DNA, the CDR3 is TGTGCCAGCAGCCTTGGACAGGGGGACTATGGCTACACCTTC. This chain links TRBV7-9 with TRBJ1-2; 10 bases map to TRBD1. From germline, CDR1 is SEHNR and CDR2 FQNEAQ (reference sequence). This CDR3 has 14 residues. After removal of 5 bases from V and 3 bases from J, the junction contained 3 bases not matched to a gene.

The chain combines TRBV2 with TRBJ1-6; D call uncertain. V shed 8 bases and J shed 2 bases, with 13 bases lying between them. Germline CDR1 SNHLY, CDR2 FYNNEI. The CDR3 spans 15 residues. CDR3 in amino acids: CASLRREAYNSPLHF. The DNA for the CDR3 is TGTGCCAGCCTAAGGCGGGAAGCCTATAATTCACCCCTCCACTTT.

The chain joins TRBV9 to TRBJ1-4; D gene uncertain. The V gene's germline CDR1 is SGDLS and CDR2 YYNGEE. V dropped 2 bases and J dropped 0 bases, with 11 bases sitting between them. CDR3 size: 16 residues. This CDR3 is CASSVTSLATNEKLFF. CDR3 coding DNA: TGTGCCAGCAGCGTCACGTCACTTGCAACTAATGAAAAACTGTTTTTT.

The chain couples TRBV4-2 to TRBJ2-5; perhaps TRBD2 as D (6 bases). The CDR3 has 18 residues. V was trimmed by 2 bases and J by 4 bases, leaving 23 bases between them. In germline, CDR1 is LGHNA, CDR2 YNFKEQ. CDR3 sequence: CASSQLGTSGGSRETQYF. The DNA for the CDR3 is TGTGCCAGCAGCCAATTGGGGACGTCCGGGGGTAGCCGAGAGACCCAGTACTTC.

The chain carries TRBV9 and TRBJ2-7, with 12 bases that match TRBD2. V shed 4 bases, J shed 5 bases, and the junction held 13 bases outside the gene matches. Germline assignment: CDR1 SGDLS and CDR2 YYNGEE. This CDR3 has 17 residues. The CDR3 reads CASSPGNGLAGNDEQYF. CDR3 nucleotide sequence: TGTGCCAGCAGCCCCGGCAATGGACTAGCGGGGAACGACGAGCAGTACTTC.

The chain recombines TRBV2 with TRBJ1-5; D gene uncertain. The length of the CDR3 is 17 residues. CDR1 is SNHLY and CDR2 is FYNNEI in the germline V gene. The ends were cut back, 1 base at V and 0 bases at J, with 13 bases in the middle. CDR3 region: CASSEDLRRVSNQPQHF. The CDR3 DNA sequence: TGTGCCAGCAGTGAAGACCTACGTCGGGTTAGCAATCAGCCCCAGCATTTT.

CDR3 DNA sequence: TGTGCCAGCAGCTCTTACGGCTACACCTTC. This codes for CASSSYGYTF. This chain joins TRBV5-8 and TRBJ1-2; D is unresolved. Between the trimmed V and J ends, which lost 3 bases and 8 bases, there was a span of 5 bases. The CDR3 has 10 amino acids. CDR1 SGHTS and CDR2 YDEGEE come from the germline V gene. Using reference TRBV5-8 and TRBJ1-2 for the parts outside the CDR3, the full variable domain is EAGVTQSPTHLIKTRGQQATLRCSPISGHTSVYWYQQALGLGLQFLLWYDEGEERNRGNFPPRFSGRQFPNYSSELNVNALELEDSALYLCASSSYGYTFGSGTRLTVV.

This rearrangement joins TRBV7-9 to TRBJ1-4; 12 nucleotides agree with TRBD1. The junction had 6 bases not matched to a gene; V was cut back by 3 bases and J by 4 bases. CDR3 length: 17 residues. From germline, CDR1 is SEHNR and CDR2 FQNEAQ (reference sequence). CDR3 nucleotides: TGTGCCAGCAGCTTGGGGACAGGGGGCTTATTTAATGAAAAACTGTTTTTT. The encoded protein is CASSLGTGGLFNEKLFF.

V and J are TRBV28 and TRBJ1-4, with no clear D. The CDR3 has 20 amino acids. The germline CDR1 and CDR2 sequences are MDHEN and SYDVKM. With 2 bases removed from V and 0 bases from J, the gap between germline ends came to 22 bases. The CDR3 loop reads CASSLKKRRPEEATNEKLFF. CDR3 coding DNA: TGTGCCAGCAGTTTAAAAAAGCGGAGACCAGAAGAAGCAACTAATGAAAAACTGTTTTTT.

The chain uses TRBV7-9 and TRBJ2-1, with D possibly matching TRBD1 (5 bases). The CDR3 contains 13 residues. Trimming shortened V by 4 bases and J by 5 bases, and 9 bases separated the two germline ends. Germline CDR1 is SEHNR and CDR2 is FQNEAQ (reference sequence). CDR3 sequence (DNA): TGTGCCAGCAGCTCCGACAGAGACAATGAGCAGTTCTTC. It translates to CASSSDRDNEQFF. The whole variable domain, remainder taken from reference TRBV7-9 and TRBJ2-1, is DTGVSQNPRHKITKRGQNVTFRCDPISEHNRLYWYRQTLGQGPEFLTYFQNEAQLEKSRLLSDRFSAERPKGSFSTLEIQRTEQGDSAMYLCASSSDRDNEQFFGPGTRLTVL.

The rearrangement uses TRBV24-1 and TRBJ2-2; D uncertain. Deletions cut 3 bases from V and 4 bases from J, with 14 bases between. The CDR3 extends over 16 amino acids. In germline, CDR1 is KGHDR, CDR2 SFDVKD. The CDR3 spells CATSDPFLRPTGELFF. In DNA form, the CDR3 reads TGTGCCACCAGTGATCCCTTCCTTAGACCCACCGGGGAGCTGTTTTTT.

The genes are TRBV6-6 and TRBJ2-7, with TRBD1 matching over 8 bases. The CDR3 has 14 amino acids. The trim removed 8 bases at V and 4 bases at J, leaving 10 bases unmatched. Germline CDR1 is MNHNY and CDR2 is SVGAGI (reference sequence). The CDR3 DNA follows: TGTGCCAGCGGACTGACAGGGGAAGCGTACGAGCAGTACTTC. It is translated as CASGLTGEAYEQYF.

The chain couples TRBV12-3 or TRBV12-4 to TRBJ2-1; D remains unclear. This CDR3 spans 8 amino acids. Trimming took off 7 bases at V and 9 bases at J, with 1 base between the two ends. CDR3 amino acids: CASIEQFF. The CDR3 nucleotides are TGTGCCAGCATTGAGCAGTTCTTC.

Here the CDR3 reads CASSMGTGRRAQHF. The CDR3 bases are TGTGCCAGTAGTATGGGGACAGGGAGGAGGGCCCAGCATTTT. The genes are TRBV19 and TRBJ1-5; 9 bases line up with TRBD1. The CDR3 has 14 residues. Unmatched junction bases numbered 8, after V lost 3 bases and J lost 11 bases. The germline V gene has CDR1 LNHDA and CDR2 SQIVND (reference sequence).

Concerning this clone: Other DNA variants within this sample encode the same CDR3. The V and J genes are TRBV10-3 and TRBJ2-2, with D unclear. V gave up 5 bases and J gave up 5 bases, with 12 bases separating them. This CDR3 region has 14 residues. Germline V CDR1 and CDR2: ENHRY, SYGVKD. CDR3 DNA sequence: TGTGCCATCAGTCCCGGGCCCCCGACCGGGGAGCTGTTTTTT. Encoded protein: CAISPGPPTGELFF.

This chain uses TRBV28 with TRBJ1-5, with no clear D. The germline V gene encodes CDR1 MDHEN and CDR2 SYDVKM. The CDR3 runs to 17 residues. The V end was cut by 5 bases, the J end by 0 bases, with 17 bases between. Written as DNA, the CDR3 is TGTGCCAGCAGTCGACCACGGACGGCCTATAGCAATCAGCCCCAGCATTTT. It translates to CASSRPRTAYSNQPQHF.

The genes are TRBV28 and TRBJ1-1; TRBD1 matches at 8 bases. Germline V gene sequence: CDR1 MDHEN, CDR2 SYDVKM. There are 15 residues in the CDR3. Unmatched junction bases numbered 8, after V lost 6 bases and J lost 2 bases. Written as DNA, the CDR3 is TGTGCCAGCAGGGTGACAGGGGAGATTAACACTGAAGCTTTCTTT. It specifies CASRVTGEINTEAFF.

With regard to this clone: Additional DNA sequences in this sample encode the identical CDR3. The chain joins TRBV27 to TRBJ2-1; no clear D gene. The CDR3 is 13 residues long. V lost 5 bases and J 0 bases, leaving 5 bases between the germline ends. Germline loops: CDR1 MNHEY, CDR2 SMNVEV (reference sequence). The CDR3 region has the DNA TGTGCCAGCAGTCTCAGCTCCTACAATGAGCAGTTCTTC. Translation gives CASSLSSYNEQFF.